The present entry profiles one TCR beta chain with its context. This may arise from a read error, as a much more abundant clone is one base away. Per germline, CDR1 PRHDT and CDR2 FYEKMQ (reference sequence). CDR3 length equals 14 residues. Through Arm-PCR of CDR3 regions and iRepertoire HTBI primers, TCR beta libraries were built. TCRdb redid the calling of the multiplex PCR reads with MiXCR, one entry per CDR3 protein. The sample contains roughly 500,000 distinct CDR3 sequences, less than 15% of which appear only once. Sample time point: newly diagnosed GD, antithyroid drugs for less than 3 months. Making the TCR library involved RNA that had been extracted from PBMCs. The sample belongs to a study of regulatory T cells in long-lasting Graves disease. These data were also filed under a second study, of T cells in Graves' hyperthyroidism and ophthalmopathy. Per that study: Before onset, by a median of about six months, the model predicted ophthalmopathy.

The TCR originated in a man aged 25 to 45 with Graves disease. V usage is TRBV13 and J usage is TRBJ2-7, with D possibly being TRBD2 (5 bases). The sample in question was peripheral blood mononuclear cells (PBMCs), obtained at new diagnosis, from a patient treated with antithyroid drugs. CDR3 in amino acids: CASSLQAVRYGQYF. The CDR3 DNA reads as TGTGCCAGCAGCTTACAAGCGGTCCGCTACGGGCAGTACTTC.